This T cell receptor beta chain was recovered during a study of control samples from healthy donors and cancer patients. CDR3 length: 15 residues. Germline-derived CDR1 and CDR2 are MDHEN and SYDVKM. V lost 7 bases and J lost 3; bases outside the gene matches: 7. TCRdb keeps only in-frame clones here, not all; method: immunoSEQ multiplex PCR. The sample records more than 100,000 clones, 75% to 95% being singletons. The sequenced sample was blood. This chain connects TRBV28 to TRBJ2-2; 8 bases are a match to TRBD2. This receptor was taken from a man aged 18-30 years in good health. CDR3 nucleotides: TGTGCCAGCACCCCCGGACTAGCTCACACCGGGGAGCTGTTTTTT. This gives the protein CASTPGLAHTGELFF.